The 17 T cell receptor beta chains in this list originate from one sample, sequenced in a study of cytomegalovirus exposure and HLA in healthy donors. The protocol was immunoSEQ multiplex PCR, while the TCRdb copy is restricted to in-frame clones and leaves out a portion. The sample carries about 150,000 clones, 94% recorded once. Sequenced: PBMCs. The receptor source for this set is a man younger than 35 in good health and CMV-seropositive.

The V gene is TRBV7-2, the J gene TRBJ2-5, with 7 bases fitting TRBD1. The trim removed 2 bases at V and 3 bases at J, leaving 3 bases unmatched. Germline V gene data show CDR1 as SGHTA and CDR2 as FQGNSA. The CDR3 is made up of 14 amino acids. The CDR3 DNA reads TGTGCCAGCAGCTTATACACAGGGGAAGAGACCCAGTACTTC. Protein sequence: CASSLYTGEETQYF.

The V gene is TRBV6-6, the J gene TRBJ1-2; D possibly corresponds to TRBD1 (6 bases). The CDR3 has 15 residues. Trimming cost V 2 bases and J 6 bases, with 16 bases left between them. Per germline, CDR1 MNHNY and CDR2 SVGAGI (reference sequence). For the CDR3, the DNA is TGTGCCAGCAGTTACCTGATTAGCGGGGGCGATGGCTACACCTTC. This translates into CASSYLISGGDGYTF.

This chain's CDR3 is CASRATSGRYEQYF. For the CDR3, the DNA is TGTGCCAGCAGGGCGACTAGCGGGAGGTACGAGCAGTACTTC. This chain uses TRBV2 with TRBJ2-7; 13 positions match TRBD2. This CDR3 region has 14 residues. The germline V gene encodes CDR1 SNHLY and CDR2 FYNNEI. Trimming took 6 bases from V and 4 from J; bases not matched to a gene: 3.

This clone turned up a few times. The chain couples TRBV5-1 to TRBJ1-2; D is perhaps TRBD1 (5 bases). Germline CDR1 SGHRS, CDR2 YFSETQ. V was pared by 0 bases and J by 9 bases, with 12 bases between. The CDR3 loop spans 13 amino acids. The CDR3 bases are TGCGCCAGCAGCTTGGCATTCGGGGGAAGCTACACCTTC. Protein product: CASSLAFGGSYTF.

The genes are TRBV4-1 and TRBJ2-3; 14 nucleotides match TRBD2. Losses at the gene ends were 3 bases for V and 1 base for J; bases not matched to a gene: 0. Germline loops: CDR1 MGHRA, CDR2 YSYEKL. The CDR3 runs to 16 residues. The CDR3 bases are TGCGCCAGCAGCCAGGGACTAGCGGGGGGCACAGATACGCAGTATTTT. It specifies CASSQGLAGGTDTQYF.

The V and J genes are TRBV28 and TRBJ1-4; 9 nucleotides line up with TRBD1. The CDR3 length is 15 residues. Germline CDR1 reads MDHEN; CDR2 reads SYDVKM. V lost 7 bases, J lost 5 bases, and 8 bases stayed unmatched. CDR3 bases: TGTGCCAGCACCGAGGACAGGGGATTGAATGAAAAACTGTTTTTT. It is translated as CASTEDRGLNEKLFF.

This clone was detected once. The gene calls are TRBV5-4 and TRBJ1-4; D perhaps matches TRBD1 (5 bases). The length of the CDR3 is 13 residues. Germline-derived CDR1 and CDR2 are SGHNT and YYREEE (reference sequence). Between the trimmed V and J ends, which lost 0 bases and 6 bases, there was a span of 6 bases. CDR3 sequence (DNA): TGTGCCAGCAGCTTGGTAGGGGATGAAAAACTGTTTTTT. Its translation is CASSLVGDEKLFF.

The chain recombines TRBV27 with TRBJ2-7; D not resolved. The germline V and J ends were trimmed by 0 bases and 4 bases, with 7 bases remaining between them. CDR1 MNHEY and CDR2 SMNVEV come from the germline V gene (reference sequence). The CDR3 is made up of 13 amino acids. The CDR3 coding sequence is TGTGCCAGCAGTTTATCCGGTTTTTACGAGCAGTACTTC. Its translation: CASSLSGFYEQYF.

The chain employs TRBV19 and TRBJ1-6; 7 nucleotides match TRBD1. The germline V gene encodes CDR1 LNHDA and CDR2 SQIVND (reference sequence). Trimming removed 6 bases from V and 10 bases from J; junction bases left unmatched: 9. The CDR3 runs 14 residues. CDR3 amino acids: CASRNRDSASPLHF. In DNA, the CDR3 is TGTGCCAGTAGGAACCGGGACAGTGCGTCACCCCTCCACTTT.

This sequence joins TRBV13 and TRBJ2-7; possibly TRBD2 for D (9 bases). The V gene's germline CDR1 is PRHDT and CDR2 FYEKMQ (reference sequence). Between the trimmed V and J ends, which lost 5 bases and 6 bases, there was a span of 23 bases. The CDR3 has 16 residues. The CDR3 nucleotides are TGTGCCAGCAGCCGGGGGCTAGCGGGACAGGACCGCGAGCAGTACTTC. It specifies CASSRGLAGQDREQYF.

This chain joins TRBV28 and TRBJ2-5, with D possibly TRBD2 on 5 matching bases. Trimming stripped 5 bases from V and 5 bases from J, with 18 bases between. Germline loops: CDR1 MDHEN, CDR2 SYDVKM. This CDR3 is 15 amino acids long. This chain's CDR3 is CASSPWGDRGETQYF. The CDR3 DNA reads as TGTGCCAGCAGTCCTTGGGGAGACCGAGGGGAGACCCAGTACTTC.

This rearrangement joins TRBV4-2 to TRBJ1-1; D gene unclear. The CDR3 spans 14 residues. The germline V gene has CDR1 LGHNA and CDR2 YNFKEQ. V dropped 0 bases and J dropped 3 bases, with 8 bases sitting between them. The CDR3 region has the DNA TGTGCCAGCAGCCAAGATCCCGGAGACACTGAAGCTTTCTTT. Protein: CASSQDPGDTEAFF.

This clone was detected only a few times. The chain couples TRBV15 to TRBJ1-5, with D unresolved. The CDR3 loop spans 14 amino acids. Per the germline V gene, CDR1 is LNHNV and CDR2 is YYDKDF (reference sequence). Trimming removed 1 base at V and 7 bases at J, with 11 bases between. CDR3 region: CATSRAVSGQPQHF. The CDR3 nucleotides are TGTGCCACCAGCAGAGCGGTATCGGGGCAGCCCCAGCATTTT.

This chain connects TRBV10-3 to TRBJ1-3; 9 nucleotides agree with TRBD1. This CDR3 is 15 amino acids long. V was pared by 6 bases and J by 4 bases, with 7 bases of the junction left unmatched. In germline, CDR1 is ENHRY, CDR2 SYGVKD. CDR3 sequence: CAISDTGTGGNTIYF. CDR3 sequence (DNA): TGTGCCATCAGCGATACCGGGACAGGGGGAAACACCATATATTTT.

The V gene is TRBV10-3, the J gene TRBJ2-7; 9 bases align to TRBD2. Germline loops: CDR1 ENHRY, CDR2 SYGVKD. The CDR3 runs to 13 residues. The V and J ends lost 10 bases and 2 bases, in that order; junction bases with no gene match: 6. The CDR3 loop reads CATLVAGAYEQYF. Here the CDR3 DNA reads TGTGCCACCCTCGTAGCGGGAGCCTACGAGCAGTACTTC.

The chain is built from TRBV27 and TRBJ1-5; TRBD1 might be the D (5 bases). V lost 3 bases, J lost 5 bases, and 11 bases lay in between. CDR1 is MNHEY, CDR2 SMNVEV, per germline (reference sequence). This CDR3 comprises 14 residues. Written as DNA, the CDR3 is TGTGCCAGCAGTTTTTCAGGGTCGTATCAGCCCCAGCATTTT. Translating it yields CASSFSGSYQPQHF.

The chain couples TRBV5-1 to TRBJ1-4; D perhaps matches TRBD1 (5 bases). This CDR3 has 13 residues. The germline V and J ends were trimmed by 0 bases and 7 bases, with 7 bases remaining between them. Per the germline V gene, CDR1 is SGHRS and CDR2 is YFSETQ. CDR3 coding DNA: TGCGCCAGCAGCTTGGAAGGGGTTGAAAAACTGTTTTTT. Its translation: CASSLEGVEKLFF.